This TCR beta chain derives from a study of cytomegalovirus exposure and HLA in healthy donors. Overall study context: Genotyping of hundreds of donors showed that roughly 80% belonged to the Caucasian-associated ancestry cluster. The study's findings and limits: The study flagged around 160 TCR beta chains as cytomegalovirus-associated.

The primer mix had 60 Vbeta and 13 Jbeta primers. Authors' data handling: Around 80 million unique TCR beta chains, roughly 11 million of them shared, were counted by a later analysis. TCRdb's table, derived via immunoSEQ multiplex PCR, lists solely in-frame clones and lacks some. V and J calls and clone size follow that table, whereas D and trimming were derived from the DNA. Of approximately 110,000 clones listed, roughly 67% were seen once; the top ten hold about 8.3%. Trimming removed 6 bases at V and 4 bases at J, with 13 bases between. Germline CDR1 MNHNY, CDR2 SVGAGI (reference sequence). This CDR3 comprises 14 residues. For this clone: The antigen is not known.

What was sequenced was PBMCs. V gene TRBV6-6 combines with J gene TRBJ1-5; TRBD1 might be the D (6 bases). The TCR originated in a man aged 18 to 35 in good health and CMV-seropositive. The CDR3 nucleotides are TGTGCCAGCAGCCTACAGGGCCCTAATCAGCCCCAGCATTTT. It is translated as CASSLQGPNQPQHF.